Listed below are T cell receptor beta chains from one sample, sequenced in a study of blood T cell repertoires in COVID-19. Some clones are missing from TCRdb's copy, which holds only in-frame ones; the method was immunoSEQ multiplex PCR. Among roughly 200,000 clones listed, roughly 86% were seen once. What was sequenced was peripheral blood. These receptor sequences come from a man in his sixties with acute or convalescent COVID-19. Both conserved end residues are trimmed from each CDR3.

J: TRBJ2-3
V: TRBV9
CDR3: ASSPLGQPDTQY

J: TRBJ1-5
V: TRBV4-2
CDR3: ASSRSQGNQPQH

J: TRBJ1-2
V: TRBV9
CDR3: ASSPEGAGTGGKKRGYT

J: TRBJ2-3
V: TRBV19
CDR3: ASSISTGGADTQY

J: TRBJ1-5
V: TRBV6-1
CDR3: ASSDPTGSNQPQH

J: TRBJ1-5
V: TRBV7-2
CDR3: ASSLGDRHSNQPQH

J: TRBJ2-1
V: TRBV4-2
CDR3: ASSRTSGGNNEQF

J: TRBJ2-3
V: TRBV5-1
CDR3: ASRGTSGTSTDTQY

J: TRBJ2-7
V: TRBV27
CDR3: ASSSFLSGVPTYEQY

J: TRBJ2-1
V: TRBV9
CDR3: ASSVDGTGRNNEQF

J: TRBJ2-6
V: TRBV30
CDR3: AWSVGTGPYPRSGANVLT

J: TRBJ2-5
V: TRBV28
CDR3: ASSPGQGDSETQY

J: TRBJ2-1
V: TRBV5-6
CDR3: ASSLGLAGPKEQF

J: TRBJ2-2
V: TRBV6-6
CDR3: ASSFTGTGAGELF

J: TRBJ1-1
V: TRBV4-1
CDR3: ASSHNRGIRNTEAF

J: TRBJ2-7
V: TRBV5-5
CDR3: ASSTGLAGFEQY

J: TRBJ2-7
V: TRBV25-1
CDR3: ASWADYEQY

J: TRBJ2-7
V: TRBV6-6
CDR3: ASSPRDTGLYEQY

J: TRBJ2-7
V: TRBV28
CDR3: ASRAGGQSTYEQY

J: TRBJ1-2
V: TRBV27
CDR3: ASSRVGAESYYGYT

J: TRBJ2-2
V: TRBV27
CDR3: ASSFRGLTAGTGELF

J: TRBJ1-4
V: TRBV6-2/TRBV6-3
CDR3: ASSPNGGQAS

J: TRBJ1-1
V: TRBV29-1
CDR3: SVEAGQMNTEAF

J: TRBJ2-7
V: TRBV29-1
CDR3: SVMGQASSYEQY

J: TRBJ2-7
V: TRBV3-1/TRBV3-2
CDR3: ASSQDRGLVSYEQY

J: TRBJ2-3
V: TRBV19
CDR3: ASSPPAGGTDTQY

J: TRBJ2-3
V: TRBV7-6
CDR3: ASSPRLAGGQGTDTQY

J: TRBJ2-7
V: TRBV28
CDR3: ASTLTGNSYEQY

J: TRBJ1-4
V: TRBV7-3
CDR3: ASSLVPGEKLF

J: TRBJ2-7
V: TRBV6-2/TRBV6-3
CDR3: ASSYPGTKGYEQY

J: TRBJ2-4
V: TRBV29-1
CDR3: SVEGQGNAKNIQY

J: TRBJ2-1
V: TRBV29-1
CDR3: SAGAGLVVGGAYNEQF

J: TRBJ2-1
V: TRBV6-1
CDR3: ASSDPGTGYSYNEQF

J: TRBJ2-1
V: TRBV5-6
CDR3: ASSRLAGGYNEQF

J: TRBJ2-2
V: TRBV2
CDR3: ASSESRRSTGELF

J: TRBJ2-3
V: TRBV3-1/TRBV3-2
CDR3: ASSQDWPGQGKLDTQY

J: TRBJ2-1
V: TRBV7-6
CDR3: ASSLEEISVNEQF

J: TRBJ1-2
V: TRBV19
CDR3: ASIPTGDTNYGYT

J: TRBJ2-7
V: TRBV15
CDR3: ATSREATDRGILGEQY

J: TRBJ2-7
V: TRBV9
CDR3: ASSEGQGRPYEQY

J: TRBJ2-7
V: TRBV11-3
CDR3: ASSSGLGQTLY

J: TRBJ1-2
V: TRBV30
CDR3: AWSFVRGGFYGYT

J: TRBJ1-1
V: TRBV7-2
CDR3: ASEARNTEAF

J: TRBJ2-5
V: TRBV9
CDR3: ASSPQGGRRGVETQY

J: TRBJ2-4
V: TRBV3-1/TRBV3-2
CDR3: ASSQVLIGTGGLGAKNIQY

J: TRBJ2-7
V: TRBV29-1
CDR3: SVEGQVPPYEQY

J: TRBJ2-1
V: TRBV29-1
CDR3: SALVSPSSYNEQF